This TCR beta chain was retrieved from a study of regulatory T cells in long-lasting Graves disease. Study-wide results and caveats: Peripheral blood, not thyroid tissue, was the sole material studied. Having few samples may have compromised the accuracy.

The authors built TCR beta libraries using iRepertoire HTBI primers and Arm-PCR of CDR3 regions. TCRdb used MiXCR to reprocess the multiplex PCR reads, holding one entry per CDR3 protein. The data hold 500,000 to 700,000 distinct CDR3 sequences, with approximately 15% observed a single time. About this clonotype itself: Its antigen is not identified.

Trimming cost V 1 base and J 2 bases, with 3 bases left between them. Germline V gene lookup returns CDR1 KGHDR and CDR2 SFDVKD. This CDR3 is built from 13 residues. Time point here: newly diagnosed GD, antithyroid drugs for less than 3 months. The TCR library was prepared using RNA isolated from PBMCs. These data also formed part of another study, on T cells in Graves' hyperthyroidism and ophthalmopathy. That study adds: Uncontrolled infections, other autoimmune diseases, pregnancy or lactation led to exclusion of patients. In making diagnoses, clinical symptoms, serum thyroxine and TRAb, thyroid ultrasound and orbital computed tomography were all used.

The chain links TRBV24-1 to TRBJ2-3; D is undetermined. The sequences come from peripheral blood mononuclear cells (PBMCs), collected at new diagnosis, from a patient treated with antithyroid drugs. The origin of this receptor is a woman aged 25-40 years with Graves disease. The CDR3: CATSDFHTDTQYF. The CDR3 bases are TGTGCCACCAGTGATTTCCACACAGATACGCAGTATTTT.